The following is a T cell receptor beta chain sequence with its context. Antigen: not known. The sample has other DNA sequences that encode this CDR3 too. This sample was taken from a study of shared clonotypes between healthy human individuals. General study results and limits: Unshared clonotypes carried lower generation probabilities than those common to all four donors. Shared across a handful of donors were approximately 5% of the naive CD4 clonotypes.

The data were produced by immunoSEQ multiplex PCR, yet TCRdb's version contains in-frame clones alone and is incomplete. Of fewer than 1.6 million clones in the sample, roughly 98.5% are singletons; the top ten hold roughly 0.36%. CDR1 and CDR2 from the germline V gene are SGHRS and YFSETQ. V was clipped by 0 bases and J by 0 bases, with 4 bases between them. This CDR3 is 15 amino acids long. The receptor was derived from a young man in good health. Sequencing was done on a sample of naive CD4+ T cells sorted from blood. Sample subset: CD45RA+ positively selected. V usage is TRBV5-1 and J usage is TRBJ2-6; D remains ambiguous. CDR3 in amino acids: CASSLVSSGANVLTF. CDR3 DNA: TGCGCCAGCAGCTTGGTCAGCTCTGGGGCCAACGTCCTGACTTTC. The entire variable domain, with the rest obtained from reference TRBV5-1 and TRBJ2-6, is as follows: KAGVTQTPRYLIKTRGQQVTLSCSPISGHRSVSWYQQTPGQGLQFLFEYFSETQRNKGNFPGRFSGRQFSNSRSEMNVSTLELGDSALYLCASSLVSSGANVLTFGAGSRLTVL.